This T cell receptor (beta chain) was sequenced in a study of CD8+ T cells in alopecia areata (dated by TCRdb to 2016 to 2018). Study-level background: Treated patients were enrolled in an open-label pilot trial of oral tofacitinib, 5 to 10 mg twice daily, for moderate-to-severe alopecia areata. immunoSEQ multiplex PCR using 35 Vbeta forward primers and 13 Jbeta reverse primers was used to amplify TCRbeta CDR3 regions. Tofacitinib-treated patients had biopsies at baseline and at 4 and 24 weeks of treatment, with a later scalp biopsy in several patients. Patients received tofacitinib for 6 to 18 months and were then followed off drug for 6 months to check for delayed response and recurrence. RNA was extracted with the PAXgene miRNA kit for fixed scalp, the miRNeasy kit for PBMCs, and the RNeasy kit for mouse skin. Clonality in the scalp was compared among normal scalp (n=4), patchy alopecia areata scalp (n=8), and alopecia totalis/universalis scalp (n=8). Scalp tissue and sorted CD4+ and CD8+ peripheral blood T cells from patchy and totalis/universalis alopecia areata patients and from healthy controls were covered by human TCRbeta sequencing. To study T cell clonal expansion in alopecia areata, the researchers applied high-throughput TCRbeta sequencing to both the C3H/HeJ mouse model and human patients. In treated patients, disease severity was measured using the SALT score, which gives the percentage of scalp surface area affected. Summary of the overall study and its limitations: Unlike mouse skin, which is dominated by gammadelta T cells, normal human skin has resident alphabeta T cells that are also sequenced, and this complicates analysis of the scalp TCR repertoire. Because the treated cohort was small and had just a single nonresponder, larger studies are needed to establish links between baseline CD8+ expansion and response. TCR sequences shared between patients were less clear than in mice, possibly partly because of HLA diversity in the patient population. Higher clonality and more expanded CD8+ clones were observed in lesional scalp than in normal scalp, particularly in alopecia totalis/universalis, a finding suggestive of antigenic drive. Scalp clonality and the number of expanded CD8+ clones among the top 100 scalp clones were significantly decreased by tofacitinib. During tofacitinib treatment, many expanded lesional clones remained in scalp and blood, and this persistence may partly explain relapse after treatment is stopped.

From the germline V gene, CDR1 is SNHLY and CDR2 is FYNNEI. The CDR3 covers 17 residues, taking in both the cysteine and the phenylalanine. The CDR3 DNA has 51 bases and is translated from base 1. V sheds 3 bases and J sheds 2 bases, leaving 20 bases between their ends. Turning to this clone: Its specific antigen is unknown. Base qualities are not recorded, but no much larger clone differs from it by a single base.

The library was produced with the immunoSEQ multiplex PCR assay. To provide template for TCR sequencing, every sample had RNA extracted and reverse transcribed into cDNA. First-strand cDNA was synthesized with SuperScript III using a 2:1 mix of oligo-dT and random hexamers. Amplification bias was assessed with a synthetic immune receptor repertoire, and residual bias was removed computationally. Per the source publication's procedure: Raw reads were preprocessed to remove errors, and CDR3 was defined by IMGT conventions from the conserved cysteine to phenylalanine. Clonality was computed by normalizing Shannon entropy by log2 of the number of productive unique TCRs and subtracting the result from 1. Whether each scalp clone was CD4 or CD8 was inferred by checking scalp TCRbeta sequences against the CD4 and CD8 repertoires from sorted blood. TCRdb holds this immuneACCESS table with in-frame rearrangements only. Some clones are missing; in checked studies, unresolved V genes explain under half, and the rest has no known cause. V and J calls and clone size are given by that table; D and trimming were obtained from the DNA. The sample table shows roughly 170,000 clones, and around 60% are seen once. Roughly 12% of the sample rests with the top ten.

The intended sense of this specimen's time point label: roughly 26 weeks on oral tofacitinib. Interpreted using the paper, the treatment or condition label stands for: oral pan-JAK inhibitor, 5-10 mg twice daily. Lesional scalp punch biopsies and peripheral blood were obtained from alopecia areata patients. PBMCs were isolated by density centrifugation and stained for CD3, CD4 and CD8, and CD4+ and CD8+ T cells were sorted on a FACSAria. This clonotype originated in a human donor with alopecia areata. Specimen: CD8+ T cells sorted from blood, collected at week 24, from a patient treated with tofacitinib. The rearrangement joined TRBV2 to TRBJ2-7; matching of 5 bases hints at TRBD1 as the D gene. The CDR3 is CASSDSDLGLFAYEQYF. The DNA sequence is as follows: TGTGCCAGCAGTGATAGTGATCTGGGGCTGTTTGCCTACGAGCAGTACTTC.